This TCR beta chain came from a study of tumor and adjacent non-tumor tissue in lung cancer. With respect to this clonotype: Its antigen is undetermined. The junction differs from germline at one of its ends, possibly a read error.

General study findings and limits: Tumor repertoires had a smaller top 100 clone share than normal lung. Compared with tumor, normal lung showed significantly lower TCR diversity.

TCRbeta libraries were built with three rounds of nested PCR, modified from ARM-PCR. TCRdb reprocessed the multiplex PCR reads via MiXCR and lists one record per CDR3 protein. This sample has 81,000 or so distinct CDR3 sequences, with roughly 76% found just once. The CDR3 is 13 residues long. Germline CDR1 reads SQVTM; CDR2 reads ANQGSEA. RNA was extracted from bulk tissue without any cell sorting. Sequencing was carried out using lung tumor tissue. The rearrangement uses TRBV29-1 and TRBJ2-3, with D perhaps TRBD1 (6 bases). The receptor was isolated from a woman in her forties or fifties with non-small cell lung cancer. In DNA, the CDR3 is TGCAGCGTTGTAGGGGGTGTCACAGATACGCAGTACTTT. It yields the protein CSVVGGVTDTQYF.